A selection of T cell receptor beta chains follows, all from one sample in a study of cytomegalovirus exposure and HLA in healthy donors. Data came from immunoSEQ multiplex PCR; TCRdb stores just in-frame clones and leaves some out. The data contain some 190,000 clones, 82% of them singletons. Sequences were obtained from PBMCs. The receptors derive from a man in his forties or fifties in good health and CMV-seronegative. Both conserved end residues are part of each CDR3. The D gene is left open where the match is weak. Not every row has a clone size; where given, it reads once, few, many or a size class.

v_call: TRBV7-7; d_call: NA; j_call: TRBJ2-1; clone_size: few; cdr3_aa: CASSLGRANNEQFF; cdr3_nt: TGTGCTAGCAGCTTAGGGCGGGCCAACAATGAGCAGTTCTTC
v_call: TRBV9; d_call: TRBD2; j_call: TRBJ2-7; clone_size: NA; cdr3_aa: CASSVSGGSYEQYF; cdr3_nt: TGTGCCAGCAGCGTAAGCGGGGGCTCCTACGAGCAGTACTTC
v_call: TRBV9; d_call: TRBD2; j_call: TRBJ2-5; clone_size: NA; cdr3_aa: CASSVAPGGGLGTQYF; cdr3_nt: TGTGCCAGCAGCGTAGCCCCCGGGGGGGGCCTGGGGACCCAGTACTTC
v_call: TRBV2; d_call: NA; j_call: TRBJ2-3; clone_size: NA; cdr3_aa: CASSGEWADTQYF; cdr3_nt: TGTGCCAGCAGTGGGGAGTGGGCAGATACGCAGTATTTT
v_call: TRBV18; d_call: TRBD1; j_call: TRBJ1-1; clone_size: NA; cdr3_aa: CASSPQGATTEAFF; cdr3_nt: TGTGCCAGCTCACCACAGGGGGCCACGACTGAAGCTTTCTTT
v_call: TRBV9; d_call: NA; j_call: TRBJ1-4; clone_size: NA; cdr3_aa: CASSVAGKDNEKLFF; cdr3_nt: TGTGCCAGCAGCGTAGCGGGAAAGGATAATGAAAAACTGTTTTTT
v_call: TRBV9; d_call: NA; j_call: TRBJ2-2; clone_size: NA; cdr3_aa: CASSARRSGVDTGELFF; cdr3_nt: TGTGCCAGCAGCGCTCGGAGGTCAGGGGTGGACACCGGGGAGCTGTTTTTT
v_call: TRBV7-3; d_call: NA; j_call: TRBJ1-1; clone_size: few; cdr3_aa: CASSPRSGTEAFF; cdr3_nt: TGTGCCAGCAGTCCGAGGTCTGGCACTGAAGCTTTCTTT
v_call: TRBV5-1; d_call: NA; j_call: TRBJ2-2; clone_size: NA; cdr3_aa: CASSLPPAGNTGELFF; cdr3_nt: TGCGCCAGCAGCTTGCCCCCAGCGGGCAACACCGGGGAGCTGTTTTTT
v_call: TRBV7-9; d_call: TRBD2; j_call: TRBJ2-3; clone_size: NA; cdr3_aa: CASSRTSGGPDTQYF; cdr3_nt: TGTGCCAGCAGCCGGACTAGCGGGGGACCAGATACGCAGTATTTT
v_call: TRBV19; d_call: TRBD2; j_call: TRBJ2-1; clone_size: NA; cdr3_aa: CASSLGRSSYNEQFF; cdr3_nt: TGTGCCAGTAGTCTCGGGAGGAGCTCCTACAATGAGCAGTTCTTC
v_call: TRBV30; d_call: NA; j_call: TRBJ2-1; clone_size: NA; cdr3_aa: CACLRYLYNEQFF; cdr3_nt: TGTGCCTGCTTGCGGTACCTCTACAATGAGCAGTTCTTC
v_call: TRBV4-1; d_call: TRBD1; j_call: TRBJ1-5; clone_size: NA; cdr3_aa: CASSFRQGATQPQHF; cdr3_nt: TGCGCCAGCAGCTTCAGACAGGGGGCTACTCAGCCCCAGCATTTT
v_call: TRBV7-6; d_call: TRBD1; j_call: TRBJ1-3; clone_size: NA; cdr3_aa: CASSFRQGASSGNTIYF; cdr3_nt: TGTGCCAGCAGCTTCAGACAGGGGGCGAGCTCTGGAAACACCATATATTTT
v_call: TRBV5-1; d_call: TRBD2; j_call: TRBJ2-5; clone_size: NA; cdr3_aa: CASSFLAGGPGETQYF; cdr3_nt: TGCGCCAGCAGCTTTCTAGCGGGAGGGCCGGGGGAGACCCAGTACTTC
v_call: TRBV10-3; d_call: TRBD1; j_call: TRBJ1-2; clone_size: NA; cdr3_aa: CANHTGGGYGYTF; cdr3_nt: TGTGCCAACCACACAGGGGGAGGTTATGGCTACACCTTC
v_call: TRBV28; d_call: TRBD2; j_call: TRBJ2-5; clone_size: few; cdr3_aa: CASSFISGTQTQYF; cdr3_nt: TGTGCCAGCAGTTTTATTAGCGGGACGCAGACCCAGTACTTC
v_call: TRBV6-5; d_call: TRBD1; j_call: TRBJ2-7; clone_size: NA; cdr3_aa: CASSYSWTGGGEQYF; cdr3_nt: TGTGCCAGCAGTTACTCGTGGACAGGGGGCGGCGAGCAGTACTTC
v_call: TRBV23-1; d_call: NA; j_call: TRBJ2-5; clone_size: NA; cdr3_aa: CASSPAEYEETQYF; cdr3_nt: TGCGCCAGCAGTCCCGCTGAGTATGAAGAGACCCAGTACTTC